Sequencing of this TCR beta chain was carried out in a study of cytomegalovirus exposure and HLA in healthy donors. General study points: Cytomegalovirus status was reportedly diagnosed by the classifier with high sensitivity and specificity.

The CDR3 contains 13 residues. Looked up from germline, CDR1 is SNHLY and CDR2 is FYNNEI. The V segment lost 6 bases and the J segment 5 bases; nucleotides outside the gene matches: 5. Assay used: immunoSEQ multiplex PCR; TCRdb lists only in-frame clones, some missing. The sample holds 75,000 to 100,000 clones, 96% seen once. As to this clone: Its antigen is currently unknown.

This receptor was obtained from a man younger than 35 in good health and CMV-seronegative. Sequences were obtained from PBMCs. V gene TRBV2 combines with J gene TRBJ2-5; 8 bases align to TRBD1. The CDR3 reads CASRSDRGETQYF. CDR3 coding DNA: TGTGCCAGCAGATCAGACAGGGGTGAGACCCAGTACTTC.